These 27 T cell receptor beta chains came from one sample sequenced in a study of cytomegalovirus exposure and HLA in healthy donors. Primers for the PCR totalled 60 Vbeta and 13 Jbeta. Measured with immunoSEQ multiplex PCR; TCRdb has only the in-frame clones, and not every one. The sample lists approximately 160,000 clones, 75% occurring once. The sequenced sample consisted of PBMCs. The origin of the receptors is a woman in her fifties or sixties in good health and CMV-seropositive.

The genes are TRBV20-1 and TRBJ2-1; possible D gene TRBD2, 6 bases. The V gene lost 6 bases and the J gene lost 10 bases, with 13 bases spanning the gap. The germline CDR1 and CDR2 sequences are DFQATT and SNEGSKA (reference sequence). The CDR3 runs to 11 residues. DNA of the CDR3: TGCAGTGCCTCCGGGGGAGCCGAGCAGTTCTTC. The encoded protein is CSASGGAEQFF.

CDR3 sequence: CASIILAGGRNEQFF. The CDR3 DNA reads TGTGCCAGCATAATACTAGCGGGGGGGCGCAATGAGCAGTTCTTC. The rearrangement joins TRBV6-1 to TRBJ2-1, with 13 nucleotides matching TRBD2. The ends lost 7 bases at V and 6 bases at J; junction bases unmatched: 6. This CDR3 spans 15 amino acids. Germline CDR1 and CDR2: MNHNS and SASEGT.

CDR3 sequence: CASIPGLAGGKSYEQYF. In DNA, the CDR3 is TGTGCCAGCATCCCTGGACTAGCGGGGGGAAAGTCCTACGAGCAGTACTTC. The genes are TRBV2 and TRBJ2-7; TRBD2 agrees at 14 bases. This CDR3 contains 17 residues. CDR1 and CDR2 from the germline V gene are SNHLY and FYNNEI. The V gene end was trimmed by 7 bases and the J gene end by 1 base; junction bases not matched to a gene: 9.

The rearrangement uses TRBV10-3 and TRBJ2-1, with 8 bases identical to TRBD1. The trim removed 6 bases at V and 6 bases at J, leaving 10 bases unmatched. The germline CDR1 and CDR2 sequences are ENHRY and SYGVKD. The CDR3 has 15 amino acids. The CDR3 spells CAIRTGDSDSNEQFF. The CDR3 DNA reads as TGTGCCATCAGGACAGGGGACTCGGACTCCAATGAGCAGTTCTTC.

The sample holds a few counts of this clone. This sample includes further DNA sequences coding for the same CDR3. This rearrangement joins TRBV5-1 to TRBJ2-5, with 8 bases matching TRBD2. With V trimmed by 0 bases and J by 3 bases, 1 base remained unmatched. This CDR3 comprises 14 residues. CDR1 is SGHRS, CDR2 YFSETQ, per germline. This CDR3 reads CASSLAGGEETQYF. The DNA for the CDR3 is TGCGCCAGCAGCTTGGCGGGGGGGGAAGAGACCCAGTACTTC.

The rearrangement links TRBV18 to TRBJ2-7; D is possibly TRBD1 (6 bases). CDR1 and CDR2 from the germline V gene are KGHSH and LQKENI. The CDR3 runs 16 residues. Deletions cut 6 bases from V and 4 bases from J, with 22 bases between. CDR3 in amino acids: CASSHVATGNDYEQYF. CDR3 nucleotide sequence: TGTGCCAGCTCCCACGTCGCAACAGGGAATGATTACGAGCAGTACTTC. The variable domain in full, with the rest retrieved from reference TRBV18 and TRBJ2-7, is NAGVMQNPRHLVRRRGQEARLRCSPMKGHSHVYWYRQLPEEGLKFMVYLQKENIIDESGMPKERFSAEFPKEGPSILRIQQVVRGDSAAYFCASSHVATGNDYEQYFGPGTRLTVT.

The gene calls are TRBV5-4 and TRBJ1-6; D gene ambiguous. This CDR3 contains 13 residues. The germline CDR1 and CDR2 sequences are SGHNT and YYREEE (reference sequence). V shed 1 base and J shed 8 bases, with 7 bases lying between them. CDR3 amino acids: CASSLQVDSPLHF. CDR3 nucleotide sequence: TGTGCCAGCAGCTTGCAGGTAGATTCACCCCTCCACTTT. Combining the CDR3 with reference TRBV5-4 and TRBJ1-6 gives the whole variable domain ETGVTQSPTHLIKTRGQQVTLRCSSQSGHNTVSWYQQALGQGPQFIFQYYREEENGRGNFPPRFSGLQFPNYSSELNVNALELDDSALYLCASSLQVDSPLHFGNGTRLTVT.

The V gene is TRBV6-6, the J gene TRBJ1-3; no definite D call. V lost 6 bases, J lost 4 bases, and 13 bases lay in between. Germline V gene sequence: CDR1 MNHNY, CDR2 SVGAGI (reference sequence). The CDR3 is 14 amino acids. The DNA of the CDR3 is TGTGCCAGCAGCCCTGCCGGAGGGGGAAACACCATATATTTT. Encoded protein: CASSPAGGGNTIYF.

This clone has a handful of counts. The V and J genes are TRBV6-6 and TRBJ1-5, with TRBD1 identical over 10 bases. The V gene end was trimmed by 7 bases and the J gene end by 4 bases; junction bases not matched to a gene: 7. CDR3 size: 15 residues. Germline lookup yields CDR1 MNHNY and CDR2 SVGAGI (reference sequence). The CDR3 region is CASTKGQGFNQPQHF. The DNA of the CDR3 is TGTGCCAGCACGAAGGGACAGGGGTTTAATCAGCCCCAGCATTTT.

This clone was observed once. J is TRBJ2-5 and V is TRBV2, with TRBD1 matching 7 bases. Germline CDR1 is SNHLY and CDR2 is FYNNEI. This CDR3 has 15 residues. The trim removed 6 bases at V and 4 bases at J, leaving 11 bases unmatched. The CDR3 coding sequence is TGTGCCAGCAGGAAACAGGGGTCTATAATAGAGACCCAGTACTTC. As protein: CASRKQGSIIETQYF.

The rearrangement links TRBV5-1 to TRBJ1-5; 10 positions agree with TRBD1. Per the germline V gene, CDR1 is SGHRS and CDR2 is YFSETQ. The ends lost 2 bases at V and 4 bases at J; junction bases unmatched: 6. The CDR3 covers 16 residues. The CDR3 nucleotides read TGCGCCAGCAGCTTCCGGGACAGGGGTCTTAATCAGCCCCAGCATTTT. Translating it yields CASSFRDRGLNQPQHF. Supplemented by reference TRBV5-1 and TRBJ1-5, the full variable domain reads KAGVTQTPRYLIKTRGQQVTLSCSPISGHRSVSWYQQTPGQGLQFLFEYFSETQRNKGNFPGRFSGRQFSNSRSEMNVSTLELGDSALYLCASSFRDRGLNQPQHFGDGTRLSIL.

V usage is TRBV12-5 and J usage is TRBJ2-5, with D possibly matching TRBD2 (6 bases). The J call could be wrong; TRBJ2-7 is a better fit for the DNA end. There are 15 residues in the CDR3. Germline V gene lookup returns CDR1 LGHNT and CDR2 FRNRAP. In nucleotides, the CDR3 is TGTGCTAGTGGCCATGGTAGCGGAAAAACCTACGAGCAGTACTTC. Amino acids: CASGHGSGKTYEQYF.

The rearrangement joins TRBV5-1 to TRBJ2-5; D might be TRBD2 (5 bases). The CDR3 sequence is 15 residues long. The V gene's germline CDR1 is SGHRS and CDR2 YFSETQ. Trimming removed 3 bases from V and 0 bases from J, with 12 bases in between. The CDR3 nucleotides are TGCGCCAGCAGCTCCGGGGAGCGGTACCAAGAGACCCAGTACTTC. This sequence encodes CASSSGERYQETQYF. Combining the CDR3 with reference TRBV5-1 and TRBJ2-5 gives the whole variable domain KAGVTQTPRYLIKTRGQQVTLSCSPISGHRSVSWYQQTPGQGLQFLFEYFSETQRNKGNFPGRFSGRQFSNSRSEMNVSTLELGDSALYLCASSSGERYQETQYFGPGTRLLVL.

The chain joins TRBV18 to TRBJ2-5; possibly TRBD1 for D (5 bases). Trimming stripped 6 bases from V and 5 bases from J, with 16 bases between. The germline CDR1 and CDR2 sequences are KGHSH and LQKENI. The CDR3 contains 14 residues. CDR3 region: CASSQDNARETQYF. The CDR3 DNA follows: TGTGCCAGCTCTCAGGACAACGCACGGGAGACCCAGTACTTC.

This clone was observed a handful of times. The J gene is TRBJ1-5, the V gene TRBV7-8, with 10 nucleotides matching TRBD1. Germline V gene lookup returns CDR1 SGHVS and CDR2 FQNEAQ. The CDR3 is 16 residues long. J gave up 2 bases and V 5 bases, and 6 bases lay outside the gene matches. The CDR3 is CASSAWDRGRNQPQHF. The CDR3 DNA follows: TGTGCCAGCAGCGCGTGGGACAGGGGACGCAATCAGCCCCAGCATTTT.

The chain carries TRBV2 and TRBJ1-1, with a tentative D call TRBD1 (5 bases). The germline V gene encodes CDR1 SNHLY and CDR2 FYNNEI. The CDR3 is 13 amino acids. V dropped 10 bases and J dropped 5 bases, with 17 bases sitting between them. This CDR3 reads CATSGVIGTEAFF. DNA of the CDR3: TGTGCCACCTCGGGGGTCATCGGTACTGAAGCTTTCTTT. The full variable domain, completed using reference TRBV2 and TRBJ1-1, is EPEVTQTPSHQVTQMGQEVILRCVPISNHLYFYWYRQILGQKVEFLVSFYNNEISEKSEIFDDQFSVERPDGSNFTLKIRSTKLEDSAMYFCATSGVIGTEAFFGQGTRLTVV.

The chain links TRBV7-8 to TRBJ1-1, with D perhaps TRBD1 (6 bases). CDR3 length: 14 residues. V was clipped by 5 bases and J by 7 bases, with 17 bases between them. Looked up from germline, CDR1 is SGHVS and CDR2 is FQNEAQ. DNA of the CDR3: TGTGCCAGCAGCCCCAATTCACAGGGTGTTGAAGCTTTCTTT. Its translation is CASSPNSQGVEAFF.

The CDR3 is CASSVASTGELFF. Here the CDR3 DNA reads TGTGCCAGCAGTGTGGCTAGCACCGGGGAGCTGTTTTTT. This chain uses TRBV2 with TRBJ2-2; D ambiguous. The CDR3 sequence is 13 residues long. Germline V gives CDR1 SNHLY, CDR2 FYNNEI. The V end lost 4 bases, the J end lost 4 bases, and 7 bases lay between the germline ends.

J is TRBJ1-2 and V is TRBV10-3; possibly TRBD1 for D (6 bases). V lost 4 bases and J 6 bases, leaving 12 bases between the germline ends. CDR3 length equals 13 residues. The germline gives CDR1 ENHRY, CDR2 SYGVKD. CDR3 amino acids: CAISGGTYDGYTF. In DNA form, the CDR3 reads TGTGCCATCAGTGGGGGGACATACGATGGCTACACCTTC.

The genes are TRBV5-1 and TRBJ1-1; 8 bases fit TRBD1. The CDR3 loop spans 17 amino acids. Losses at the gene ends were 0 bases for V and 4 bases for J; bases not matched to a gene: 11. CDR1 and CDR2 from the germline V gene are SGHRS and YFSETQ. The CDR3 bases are TGCGCCAGCAGCTTGGGGTCAGGGGGCAGGGCGGGCACTGAAGCTTTCTTT. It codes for CASSLGSGGRAGTEAFF.

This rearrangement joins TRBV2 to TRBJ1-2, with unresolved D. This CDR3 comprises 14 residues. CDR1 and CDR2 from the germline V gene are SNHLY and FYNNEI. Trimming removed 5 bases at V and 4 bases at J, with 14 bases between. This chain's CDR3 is CASSRAGGIYGYTF. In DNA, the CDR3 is TGTGCCAGCAGTAGGGCAGGAGGCATCTATGGCTACACCTTC.

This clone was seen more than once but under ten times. The CDR3 region has the DNA TGCGCCAGCAGCCAAGATCGGGTGGGCAGGGGGATCTCTGGCTACACCTTC. Translated, it gives CASSQDRVGRGISGYTF. This chain links TRBV4-1 with TRBJ1-2; the match to TRBD1 covers 7 bases. The CDR3 consists of 17 residues. Looked up from germline, CDR1 is MGHRA and CDR2 is YSYEKL. Trimming at V came to 0 bases and at J to 7 bases, leaving 14 bases not matched to a gene.

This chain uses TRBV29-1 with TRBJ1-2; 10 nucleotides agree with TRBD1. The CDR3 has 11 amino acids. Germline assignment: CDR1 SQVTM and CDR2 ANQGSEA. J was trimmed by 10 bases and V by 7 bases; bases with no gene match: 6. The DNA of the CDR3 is TGCAGCGCCCCCGGGACAGGGGACTACACCTTC. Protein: CSAPGTGDYTF. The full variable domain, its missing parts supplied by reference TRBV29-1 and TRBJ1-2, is SAVISQKPSRDICQRGTSLTIQCQVDSQVTMMFWYRQQPGQSLTLIATANQGSEATYESGFVIDKFPISRPNLTFSTLTVSNMSPEDSSIYLCSAPGTGDYTFGSGTRLTVV.

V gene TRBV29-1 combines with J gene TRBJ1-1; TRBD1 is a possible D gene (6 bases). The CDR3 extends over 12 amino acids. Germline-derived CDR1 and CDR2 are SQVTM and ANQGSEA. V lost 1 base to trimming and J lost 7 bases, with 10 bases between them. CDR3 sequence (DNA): TGCAGCGTTGAAGGGACAGATCGTGAAGCTTTCTTT. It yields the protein CSVEGTDREAFF.

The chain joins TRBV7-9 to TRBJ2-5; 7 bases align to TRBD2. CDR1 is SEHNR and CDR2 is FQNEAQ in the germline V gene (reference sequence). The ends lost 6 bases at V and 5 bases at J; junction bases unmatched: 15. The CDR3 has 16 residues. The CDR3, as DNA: TGTGCCAGCAGTACTATGGGAGGGGTCGCCACGGAGACCCAGTACTTC. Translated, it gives CASSTMGGVATETQYF.

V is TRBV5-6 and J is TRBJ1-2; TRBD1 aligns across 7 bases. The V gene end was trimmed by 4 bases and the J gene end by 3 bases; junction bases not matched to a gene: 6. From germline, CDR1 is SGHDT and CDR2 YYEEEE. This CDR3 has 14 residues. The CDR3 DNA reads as TGTGCCAGCAGCGAGACAGGGTCTTACTATGGCTACACCTTC. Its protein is CASSETGSYYGYTF.

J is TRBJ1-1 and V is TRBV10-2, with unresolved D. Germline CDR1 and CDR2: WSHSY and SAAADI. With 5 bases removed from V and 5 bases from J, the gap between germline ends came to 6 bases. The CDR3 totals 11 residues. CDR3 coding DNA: TGCGCCAGCAGTCCGCTAACTGAAGCTTTCTTT. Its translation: CASSPLTEAFF.